Listed below are T cell receptor beta chains from one sample, sequenced in a study of blood T cell repertoires in COVID-19. Only in-frame clones appear in the TCRdb table, and some are missing; sequencing was by immunoSEQ multiplex PCR. The sample lists 150,000 to 200,000 clones, 83% occurring once. Sequencing was performed on peripheral blood. The receptors shown here come from a human donor in a cohort sampled during active COVID-19. Each CDR3 is given with its conserved first and last residue. Fields, in order: CDR3 protein, CDR3 DNA, D gene, J gene, clone size, V gene. The D gene is left open where the match is weak. Some rows have no size entry. The others give once, few or many, or a class for an expanded clone.

CDR3 protein: CGIAGGLGYEQYF
CDR3 DNA: TGTGGTATAGCGGGAGGATTGGGCTACGAGCAGTACTTC
D gene: TRBD2
J gene: TRBJ2-7
clone size: few
V gene: TRBV2

CDR3 protein: CASSSPRLGLYF
CDR3 DNA: TGTGCCAGCAGTTCCCCCCGGCTAGGTTTATACTTC
D gene: .
J gene: TRBJ2-5
clone size: .
V gene: TRBV6-5

CDR3 protein: CASSQVRTGRGEQFF
CDR3 DNA: TGCGCCAGCAGCCAAGTCAGGACAGGGAGGGGTGAGCAGTTCTTC
D gene: .
J gene: TRBJ2-1
clone size: .
V gene: TRBV4-1

CDR3 protein: CASSVIQNTEAFF
CDR3 DNA: TGTGCCAGCAGCGTAATACAGAACACTGAAGCTTTCTTT
D gene: .
J gene: TRBJ1-1
clone size: .
V gene: TRBV9

CDR3 protein: CASLSGANVLTF
CDR3 DNA: TGTGCCAGCCTCTCTGGGGCCAACGTCCTGACTTTC
D gene: .
J gene: TRBJ2-6
clone size: .
V gene: TRBV19

CDR3 protein: CSVEFQLKYNEQFF
CDR3 DNA: TGCAGCGTTGAATTTCAACTAAAATACAATGAGCAGTTCTTC
D gene: .
J gene: TRBJ2-1
clone size: .
V gene: TRBV29-1

CDR3 protein: CASSYGTPSSNQPQHF
CDR3 DNA: TGTGCCAGCAGTTACGGGACACCTTCTAGCAATCAGCCCCAGCATTTT
D gene: .
J gene: TRBJ1-5
clone size: few
V gene: TRBV6-6

CDR3 protein: CASSATTGDGYGYTF
CDR3 DNA: TGTGCCAGCAGCGCAACTACAGGGGACGGCTATGGCTACACCTTC
D gene: TRBD1
J gene: TRBJ1-2
clone size: .
V gene: TRBV11-3

CDR3 protein: CASSLDLRGSINYEQYF
CDR3 DNA: TGTGCCAGCAGCTTAGATCTGCGCGGGAGTATAAACTACGAGCAGTACTTC
D gene: TRBD2
J gene: TRBJ2-7
clone size: .
V gene: TRBV11-2

CDR3 protein: CASSQDGQYSNQPQHF
CDR3 DNA: TGTGCCAGCAGCCAAGATGGACAGTATAGCAATCAGCCCCAGCATTTT
D gene: .
J gene: TRBJ1-5
clone size: .
V gene: TRBV14

CDR3 protein: CASRPGSAAQETQYF
CDR3 DNA: TGCGCCAGCAGGCCGGGAAGCGCGGCCCAAGAGACCCAGTACTTC
D gene: .
J gene: TRBJ2-5
clone size: .
V gene: TRBV5-1

CDR3 protein: CASSITGTGNTIYF
CDR3 DNA: TGCGCCAGCAGCATAACAGGGACTGGAAACACCATATATTTT
D gene: .
J gene: TRBJ1-3
clone size: .
V gene: TRBV5-1

CDR3 protein: CATSRDRSEGYTF
CDR3 DNA: TGTGCCACCAGCAGAGATCGATCGGAGGGCTACACCTTC
D gene: .
J gene: TRBJ1-2
clone size: few
V gene: TRBV15

CDR3 protein: CASSVEGGRDSPLHF
CDR3 DNA: TGTGCCAGCAGCGTAGAGGGAGGGAGAGATTCACCCCTCCACTTT
D gene: .
J gene: TRBJ1-6
clone size: .
V gene: TRBV9

CDR3 protein: CASSPWTEGRELFF
CDR3 DNA: TGTGCCAGTAGTCCATGGACGGAAGGGAGGGAACTGTTTTTT
D gene: .
J gene: TRBJ1-4
clone size: .
V gene: TRBV19

CDR3 protein: CASRKSGGSGYEQYF
CDR3 DNA: TGTGCCAGCAGAAAATCGGGCGGGAGTGGGTACGAGCAGTACTTC
D gene: TRBD2
J gene: TRBJ2-7
clone size: .
V gene: TRBV6-5

CDR3 protein: CASTPGGREQYF
CDR3 DNA: TGTGCCAGCACCCCGGGGGGTCGCGAGCAGTACTTC
D gene: TRBD2
J gene: TRBJ2-7
clone size: .
V gene: TRBV3-1/TRBV3-2

CDR3 protein: CASSLTGIGGYTF
CDR3 DNA: TGCGCCAGCAGTCTGACAGGGATCGGTGGCTACACCTTC
D gene: TRBD1
J gene: TRBJ1-2
clone size: .
V gene: TRBV23-1

CDR3 protein: CASRPIQAGNTEAFF
CDR3 DNA: TGCGCCAGCAGACCCATCCAGGCGGGGAACACTGAAGCTTTCTTT
D gene: .
J gene: TRBJ1-1
clone size: .
V gene: TRBV10-2

CDR3 protein: CASSIGGQGAYEQYF
CDR3 DNA: TGTGCCAGTAGTATAGGGGGACAGGGGGCGTACGAGCAGTACTTC
D gene: TRBD1
J gene: TRBJ2-7
clone size: .
V gene: TRBV19

CDR3 protein: CASSLARAKAFF
CDR3 DNA: TGTGCCAGCAGTTTAGCCCGAGCAAAGGCTTTCTTT
D gene: .
J gene: TRBJ1-1
clone size: once
V gene: TRBV12-3/TRBV12-4

CDR3 protein: CASSLGVLDGVDTQYF
CDR3 DNA: TGTGCCAGCAGCTTAGGGGTCCTAGACGGTGTGGATACGCAGTATTTT
D gene: .
J gene: TRBJ2-3
clone size: .
V gene: TRBV7-8

CDR3 protein: CATSDPDTSSYNEQFF
CDR3 DNA: TGTGCCACCAGTGATCCGGACACAAGCTCCTACAATGAGCAGTTCTTC
D gene: .
J gene: TRBJ2-1
clone size: .
V gene: TRBV24-1

CDR3 protein: CASSLATLRDRYQETQYF
CDR3 DNA: TGCGCCAGCAGCTTGGCTACTCTCCGGGACAGATACCAAGAGACCCAGTACTTC
D gene: TRBD1
J gene: TRBJ2-5
clone size: .
V gene: TRBV5-1

CDR3 protein: CASSTTGGMDTQYF
CDR3 DNA: TGTGCCAGCAGCACGACAGGGGGGATGGATACGCAGTATTTT
D gene: TRBD1
J gene: TRBJ2-3
clone size: .
V gene: TRBV7-3

CDR3 protein: CASSQWTSGSNEQFF
CDR3 DNA: TGTGCCAGCAGCCAATGGACTAGCGGGAGCAATGAGCAGTTCTTC
D gene: TRBD2
J gene: TRBJ2-1
clone size: .
V gene: TRBV3-1/TRBV3-2

CDR3 protein: CSVTDGGNQPQHF
CDR3 DNA: TGCAGCGTCACAGACGGGGGCAATCAGCCCCAGCATTTT
D gene: .
J gene: TRBJ1-5
clone size: few
V gene: TRBV29-1

CDR3 protein: CASSPRYEQYF
CDR3 DNA: TGTGCCAGCAGTCCCCGTTACGAGCAGTACTTC
D gene: .
J gene: TRBJ2-7
clone size: .
V gene: TRBV6-5

CDR3 protein: CASSRTGASYEQYF
CDR3 DNA: TGCGCCAGCAGCCGGACAGGGGCCTCCTACGAGCAGTACTTC
D gene: TRBD1
J gene: TRBJ2-7
clone size: once
V gene: TRBV5-1

CDR3 protein: CASSPPNRDEQYF
CDR3 DNA: TGTGCCAGCTCACCTCCTAACAGGGACGAGCAGTACTTC
D gene: .
J gene: TRBJ2-7
clone size: once
V gene: TRBV18

CDR3 protein: CASSQESGGTNYGYTF
CDR3 DNA: TGTGCCAGCAGCCAAGAATCGGGAGGGACTAACTATGGCTACACCTTC
D gene: .
J gene: TRBJ1-2
clone size: once
V gene: TRBV4-2

CDR3 protein: CASSFTGATGTNEKLFF
CDR3 DNA: TGCGCCAGCAGCTTCACAGGCGCTACAGGAACTAATGAAAAACTGTTTTTT
D gene: .
J gene: TRBJ1-4
clone size: .
V gene: TRBV5-1

CDR3 protein: CASSPRQGSNTGELFF
CDR3 DNA: TGTGCCAGCAGTCCCCGACAGGGGTCTAACACCGGGGAGCTGTTTTTT
D gene: TRBD1
J gene: TRBJ2-2
clone size: once
V gene: TRBV27

CDR3 protein: CASSGPDDYLYQETQYF
CDR3 DNA: TGTGCCAGCAGTGGTCCGGACGACTACCTATATCAAGAGACCCAGTACTTC
D gene: .
J gene: TRBJ2-5
clone size: .
V gene: TRBV6-1

CDR3 protein: CASSIGAGGRETQYF
CDR3 DNA: TGTGCCAGTAGTATAGGAGCGGGGGGGCGGGAGACCCAGTACTTC
D gene: TRBD2
J gene: TRBJ2-5
clone size: .
V gene: TRBV19

CDR3 protein: CASSFRDRTYEQYF
CDR3 DNA: TGTGCCAGCAGTTTTCGAGACAGAACCTACGAGCAGTACTTC
D gene: .
J gene: TRBJ2-7
clone size: .
V gene: TRBV6-2/TRBV6-3

CDR3 protein: CASSPGGSGANVLTF
CDR3 DNA: TGTGCCAGCAGCCCCGGGGGCTCTGGGGCCAACGTCCTGACTTTC
D gene: .
J gene: TRBJ2-6
clone size: .
V gene: TRBV7-3

CDR3 protein: CASSGQGRGDGYTF
CDR3 DNA: TGTGCCAGCAGTGGACAGGGGCGGGGGGATGGCTACACCTTC
D gene: TRBD1
J gene: TRBJ1-2
clone size: .
V gene: TRBV28

CDR3 protein: CSGRSSGYGYTF
CDR3 DNA: TGCAGCGGGAGAAGTAGCGGCTATGGCTACACCTTC
D gene: .
J gene: TRBJ1-2
clone size: .
V gene: TRBV29-1

CDR3 protein: CASSSGGLGVYEQYF
CDR3 DNA: TGTGCCAGCAGCTCGGGGGGATTAGGAGTCTACGAGCAGTACTTC
D gene: TRBD2
J gene: TRBJ2-7
clone size: few
V gene: TRBV5-4

CDR3 protein: CASSPGPGSYEQYF
CDR3 DNA: TGTGCCAGCAGCCCTGGACCGGGATCCTACGAGCAGTACTTC
D gene: .
J gene: TRBJ2-7
clone size: .
V gene: TRBV9

CDR3 protein: CASSPRTSGDYEQYF
CDR3 DNA: TGTGCCAGCAGCCCGAGGACTAGCGGGGACTACGAGCAGTACTTC
D gene: TRBD2
J gene: TRBJ2-7
clone size: .
V gene: TRBV13

CDR3 protein: CASSEARGWVDYGYTF
CDR3 DNA: TGTGCCAGCAGTGAAGCGCGGGGATGGGTTGACTATGGCTACACCTTC
D gene: .
J gene: TRBJ1-2
clone size: .
V gene: TRBV6-1

CDR3 protein: CASSPGTGMNTEAFF
CDR3 DNA: TGCGCCAGCAGCCCCGGGACAGGCATGAACACTGAAGCTTTCTTT
D gene: TRBD1
J gene: TRBJ1-1
clone size: .
V gene: TRBV10-1

CDR3 protein: CASSAAGASVEQYF
CDR3 DNA: TGCGCCAGCAGCGCAGCGGGAGCGTCGGTAGAGCAGTACTTC
D gene: TRBD2
J gene: TRBJ2-7
clone size: .
V gene: TRBV5-1

CDR3 protein: CASSLVSGQGQFF
CDR3 DNA: TGTGCCAGCAGCTTAGTTTCAGGACAGGGACAGTTCTTC
D gene: TRBD1
J gene: TRBJ2-1
clone size: few
V gene: TRBV11-2

CDR3 protein: CASSQEAGAGGGELFF
CDR3 DNA: TGCGCCAGCAGCCAAGAGGCAGGGGCGGGGGGCGGGGAGCTGTTTTTT
D gene: TRBD2
J gene: TRBJ2-2
clone size: .
V gene: TRBV4-3

CDR3 protein: CASSWAGSDTQYF
CDR3 DNA: TGCGCCAGCAGCTGGGCCGGATCAGATACGCAGTATTTT
D gene: .
J gene: TRBJ2-3
clone size: few
V gene: TRBV5-1

CDR3 protein: CAIRVTGGTGANVLTF
CDR3 DNA: TGTGCCATCAGAGTCACAGGGGGCACGGGGGCCAACGTCCTGACTTTC
D gene: TRBD1
J gene: TRBJ2-6
clone size: .
V gene: TRBV10-3

CDR3 protein: CASSQVGGLAGPYEQYF
CDR3 DNA: TGCGCCAGCAGCCAAGTCGGAGGACTAGCGGGACCCTACGAGCAGTACTTC
D gene: TRBD2
J gene: TRBJ2-7
clone size: once
V gene: TRBV4-1

CDR3 protein: CASSRDINYGYTF
CDR3 DNA: TGTGCCAGCAGCCGGGACATTAACTATGGCTACACCTTC
D gene: .
J gene: TRBJ1-2
clone size: .
V gene: TRBV7-2